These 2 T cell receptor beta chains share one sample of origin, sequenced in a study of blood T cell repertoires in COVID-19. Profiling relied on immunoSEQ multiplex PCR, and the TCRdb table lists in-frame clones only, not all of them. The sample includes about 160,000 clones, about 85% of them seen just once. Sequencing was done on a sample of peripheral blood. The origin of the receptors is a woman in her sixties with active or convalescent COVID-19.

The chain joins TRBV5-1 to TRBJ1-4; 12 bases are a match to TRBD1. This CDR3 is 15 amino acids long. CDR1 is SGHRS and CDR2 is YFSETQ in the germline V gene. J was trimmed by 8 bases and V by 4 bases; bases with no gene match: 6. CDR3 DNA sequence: TGCGCCAGCAGCAGAGGGACAGGGGGCGAGGAAAAACTGTTTTTT. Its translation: CASSRGTGGEEKLFF.

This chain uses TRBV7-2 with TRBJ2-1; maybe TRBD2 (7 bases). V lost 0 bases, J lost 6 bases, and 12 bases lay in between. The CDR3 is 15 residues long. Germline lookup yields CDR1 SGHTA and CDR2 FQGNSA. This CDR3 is CASSLAGGPGNEQFF. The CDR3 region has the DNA TGTGCCAGCAGCTTAGCGGGGGGGCCGGGCAATGAGCAGTTCTTC.